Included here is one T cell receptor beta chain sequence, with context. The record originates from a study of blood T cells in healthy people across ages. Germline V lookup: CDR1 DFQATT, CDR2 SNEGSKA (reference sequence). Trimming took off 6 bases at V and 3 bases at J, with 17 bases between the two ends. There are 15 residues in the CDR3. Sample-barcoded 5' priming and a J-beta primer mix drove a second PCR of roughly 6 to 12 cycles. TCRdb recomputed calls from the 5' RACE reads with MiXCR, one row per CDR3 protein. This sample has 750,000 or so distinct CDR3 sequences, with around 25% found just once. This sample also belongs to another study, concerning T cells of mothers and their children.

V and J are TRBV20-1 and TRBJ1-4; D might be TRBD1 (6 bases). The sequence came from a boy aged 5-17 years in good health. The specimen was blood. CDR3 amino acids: CSAGTHREANEKLFF. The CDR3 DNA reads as TGCAGTGCCGGAACCCACAGGGAAGCTAATGAAAAACTGTTTTTT.